This T cell receptor (beta chain) was observed in a study of T cell responses to AZD1222 COVID-19 vaccine. Whole-study results and caveats: After two AZD1222 doses, spike-specific TCR breadth and depth rose versus day 0.

Some clones are missing from TCRdb's copy, which holds only in-frame ones; the method was immunoSEQ multiplex PCR. The data show about 130,000 clones, 86% seen once. Notes on this clone: As yet, its antigen is unknown.

This sequence was found in an adult in good health. The sample here was peripheral blood, taken on day 0 of AZD1222 vaccination.

The CDR3 loop is CASSLVSDSGGITDTQYF. CDR3 nucleotide sequence: TGTGCCAGCAGCTTAGTTTCTGATAGCGGGGGGATCACAGATACGCAGTATTTT. V usage is TRBV7-2 and J usage is TRBJ2-3; 10 bases are a match to TRBD2. CDR1 SGHTA and CDR2 FQGNSA come from the germline V gene. This CDR3 is built from 18 residues. V gave up 1 base and J gave up 2 bases; unmatched junction bases: 9.